This TCR beta chain came from a study of cytomegalovirus exposure and HLA in healthy donors (TCRdb year 2017). Looking at the study overall: According to an earlier analysis of a few hundred of the donors, about 190 million T cells yielded approximately 120 million unique TCR beta sequences and less than 300 Gb of sequence data. An earlier analysis of 587 of the donors used high-throughput TCR beta sequencing to judge whether each TCR beta V gene segment behaved as functional or pseudogenic. Typing coverage differed by locus: A, B, C, DRB1 and DQB1 were typed in about 620-630 donors, DQA1 in roughly 510, DPA1 in around 600, and DPB1 in 450 to 480. The study was designed to test whether signatures of past pathogen exposure could be identified by cataloging public T cell receptors. Among about 400 genotyped donors of the cohort, an average of around 250,000 unique TCR beta nucleotide sequences was sequenced per donor, of which about 20% were non-productive. Every repertoire in the discovery cohort had been generated on one and the same sequencing platform. A few DR-DQ haplotypes were treated as single units for association and clustering because of strong linkage in the cohort. In a later analysis, previously published TCR beta repertoires from hundreds of donors were re-analyzed and high-resolution HLA genotyping was added so that TCR occurrence patterns could be studied. Donor age, sex, ethnicity and CMV serostatus were compiled alongside the repertoire data. The genetic ancestry cluster associated with self-reported Caucasian donors included about four fifths of the 300 to 450 genotyped donors. Along with the approximately 700-subject first cohort, a separate validation cohort of some 130 different subjects was used. Using immunosequencing, the study profiled T cell repertoires from around 680 subjects and related those repertoires to cytomegalovirus serostatus. The later analysis used no new phenotypic data to find candidate immune exposures, relying instead on TCR beta sequences and their occurrence across donors. In a later genetic analysis, genome-wide SNP genotypes for about three fifths of the 666 donors were used, and that subset was treated as a discovery cohort. To predict cytomegalovirus infection status, the study combined high-throughput TCR immunosequencing, statistical association of individual TCRs with disease status, and machine learning. HLA typing included class I and class II loci at four-digit resolution. An early release that covered some 640 HLA-typed donors contained about 290 gigabases of sequencing data and tens of millions of unique TCR sequences.

In regard to this clone: The antigen this receptor binds is unknown. No quality values exist for individual bases; no much larger clone is one base distant.

Overall study outcomes, separate from this receptor: In a later analysis, several top co-occurrence clusters were reported to appear linked to parvovirus B19, influenza, CMV and Epstein-Barr virus. Because HLA typing was unavailable for some donors at each locus, only the typed subset was used in association tests. Because the 87-base-pair reads could not distinguish some IMGT-functional V segments, including TRBV6-2 and TRBV6-3, those segments were excluded. The only immune exposure information available for the cohort was CMV serostatus. Linkage disequilibrium might explain the correlated functional status among segregating V segments, but an unknown experimental factor could not be ruled out. The authors suggested that the approach could potentially be extended to other disease states and immunological phenotypes. A further reported finding was that TCR beta sequences accurately predicted the HLA-A and HLA-B alleles for most subjects in the first cohort. Most CMV-associated TCR beta chains appeared to be HLA-restricted in a later analysis, and the HLA associations seemed to be driven largely by CMV exposure. A few of the identified cytomegalovirus-associated TCR beta chains were confirmed in vitro to be specific for cytomegalovirus antigens. In an earlier analysis of 587 of the donors, most TCR beta V segments appeared in productive rearrangements about 90% or about 30% of the time, broadly matching IMGT annotations. Sequencing depth was assumed to be roughly uniform across donors in the presence/absence analyses, though that assumption may not hold. Most TCR sequences were seen in very few donors, while some public TCRs were found in many individuals. The earlier analysis of 587 of the donors excluded 15 to 20 rarely observed V segments, including chromosome 9 orphons, because counts were too low. In a later analysis, HLA-associated TCR beta chains were found to be more clonally expanded and to have lower generation probabilities than equally common non-associated chains. According to a later analysis, TCR association rates differed among HLA loci, with DRB1 alleles showing the most associated TCRs and HLA-C alleles showing the fewest. The classifier was reported to diagnose cytomegalovirus status with high specificity and sensitivity in both the original cohort and the validation cohort. At a false discovery rate of 0.05, a later analysis linked 15,000 to 20,000 TCR beta sequences to specific HLA alleles. In this cohort, only TCR beta chains were sequenced, and detectable features were limited by the absence of alpha or paired-chain data. The study gave a list of 150 to 200 TCR beta chains associated with cytomegalovirus. V-gene and J-gene trimming of TCR beta chains was associated with a missense DCLRE1C variant in a later genetic analysis, and the association was replicated in an independent cohort. Assigning TCR associations to individual alleles was difficult when HLA alleles, especially DR and DQ, strongly co-occurred. According to a later genetic analysis, donors in an Asian-associated ancestry cluster had fewer N-insertions in productive TCRs than the approximately 650-donor mean. A cluster of highly shared sequence variants was judged likely to be a technical artifact of the sequencing pipeline.

The library was built by means of the immunoSEQ multiplex PCR assay. A mixture of 60 forward primers for TCR Vbeta segments and 13 reverse primers for TCR Jbeta segments was used in the multiplex PCR. The CDR3 region of rearranged TCR beta genes was amplified from genomic DNA with a multiplex PCR assay. The Illumina HiSeq System was used to sequence the amplified TCR beta libraries as 87-base-pair reads. The original methods were these. A later analysis counted some 80 million unique TCR beta chains across the 670 or so repertoires, and roughly 11 million of these chains were shared by at least two donors. Raw reads were error-corrected and collapsed into unique sequences with a nearest-neighbor algorithm that merged closely related sequences to remove PCR and sequencing errors. CDR3 sequences were aligned to IMGT reference sequences to assign V, D and J gene segments. For a sequence to be retained, a match of at least six nucleotides to both a V gene segment and a J gene segment was required. Rearrangements were classified as productive when the CDR3 lacked stop codons and remained in frame with V and J, and all other rearrangements were classified as non-productive. CDR3 was defined by IMGT convention, running from the second conserved V-encoded cysteine to the conserved J-encoded phenylalanine. In an earlier analysis of roughly 610 of the donors, sequences lacking an unambiguous match to a single V gene segment were excluded. In an earlier analysis of 450 to 750 of the donors, a V segment was called functional when productive rearrangements were above 56.7%, and segregating when the standard deviation between donors exceeded 5%. To diagnose cytomegalovirus status from the catalog of TCR beta chain sequences, a statistical classification framework was built. In a later analysis, V and J genes were assigned by comparing TCR nucleotide sequences against IMGT/GENE-DB human TR gene sequences. The TCRdist pipeline was used in a later analysis to assign CDR3 sequences and most-parsimonious VDJ recombination scenarios. In a later analysis, every TCR beta chain was defined by the combination of its CDR3 amino acid sequence and its V-gene family, and reads without a unique V-gene family were dropped. As a way to deal with suspected cross-contamination and a sequencing artifact, a later analysis dropped 500 to 700 nucleotide sequences that were highly shared and had low generation probability. For each public chain, a later analysis derived a clonal expansion index from normalized ranks of inferred template counts within each repertoire. A later analysis computed generation probabilities with a VDJ recombination model fitted to out-of-frame rearrangements, and checked the results against IGoR. In a later analysis, TCR-TCR, TCR-HLA and TCR-CMV co-occurrence was scored with hypergeometric tests, and a repertoire-size bias correction was applied to TCR pairs. In a later analysis, false discovery rates were estimated by permuting HLA or CMV assignments 20 times. In a later analysis, co-occurring TCRs were grouped using DBSCAN, and TCRdist sequence similarity was added for clustering within HLA-allele-positive subsets. Repertoires with fewer than 30,000 or more than 120,000 public chains, plus five repertoires with anomalous nucleotide sharing, were excluded from co-occurrence clustering. TCRdb holds this immuneACCESS table with in-frame rearrangements only. Some clones are missing; in checked studies, unresolved V genes explain under half, and the rest has no known cause. V, J and clone size derive from that table, while D and trimming were established from the DNA sequence. Across this sample there are about 130,000 clones, with 80% to 85% seen only once. The ten largest account for approximately 1.1% of the sample.

Reading the germline V gene gives CDR1 SGDLS and CDR2 YYNGEE. The cysteine opens and the phenylalanine closes a CDR3 of 15 amino acids. Left in the record is the CDR3 DNA by itself, 45 bases read in frame from the first base. V is cut back by 4 bases and J by 5 bases, with 5 bases in the junction unmatched. The cohort consisted of some 730 healthy bone marrow donors. At the time of sampling, all cohort members were nominally healthy, though unrecorded immune exposures were likely present. The donor tested CMV seronegative and was one of the 352 seronegative cohort members. A peripheral blood sample was collected from each donor, and TCR beta sequencing was performed on peripheral blood mononuclear cells. Genomic DNA extraction from the blood cell samples was performed with the Qiagen DNeasy Blood Extraction Kit.

This chain joins TRBV9 to TRBJ2-1, with 11 middle bases fitting TRBD2. Source material: PBMCs. The receptor's source is a boy aged 5-17 years in good health and CMV-seronegative. The CDR3 corresponds to CASSFSGRAHNEQFF. Here is the DNA: TGTGCCAGCAGCTTTAGCGGGAGGGCCCACAATGAGCAGTTCTTC.